The rows below give T cell receptor beta chains drawn from one sample of a study of blood T cells in healthy people across ages. TCRdb re-analysed the 5' RACE reads in MiXCR, keeping a single row per CDR3 protein. Of approximately 1,700,000 distinct CDR3 sequences in the sample, 35% to 50% were seen once. What was sequenced was blood. These receptors were obtained from a human donor in good health. CDR3s include the opening cysteine and the closing phenylalanine or tryptophan. Clone size is shown for a subset of rows, as once, few, many or a class of expanded clone.

clone size	V gene	J gene	CDR3 protein
.	TRBV18	TRBJ2-3	CASSPNNQLAGATDTQYF
many	TRBV29-1	TRBJ1-2	CSVVGRGQGLYGYTF
few	TRBV7-3	TRBJ2-1	CASSLSPGGNEQFF
.	TRBV19	TRBJ1-2	CASWGDFYGYTF
.	TRBV6-6	TRBJ2-6	CASSPGQGVGGANVLTF
few	TRBV12-3/TRBV12-4	TRBJ1-4	CASSLRLYEKLFF
once	TRBV20-1	TRBJ1-5	CSAPGSVNQPQHF
.	TRBV11-1	TRBJ2-2	CASSLGVQITGELFF
.	TRBV29-1	TRBJ1-2	CSVVGGDNYGYTF
few	TRBV29-1	TRBJ2-7	CSVVSGDRTGLEQYF
few	TRBV7-2	TRBJ2-5	CASSQPPGIWETQYF
.	TRBV4-3	TRBJ1-2	CASSQDSSFYGYTF
.	TRBV9	TRBJ2-7	CASSVGGVGEYEQYF
.	TRBV7-9	TRBJ2-6	CASTTSGALRSGANVLTF
.	TRBV4-1	TRBJ2-3	CASSHRDRDTDTQYF
.	TRBV5-6	TRBJ2-5	CASSAPDRAQYF
.	TRBV7-2	TRBJ2-1	CASSLIIVGSWGIFYNEQFF
.	TRBV4-3	TRBJ2-1	CASSQERDYYNEQFF
.	TRBV6-6	TRBJ2-4	CASSRGRLAKNIQYF
few	TRBV9	TRBJ2-7	CASSVGLNYEQYF
few	TRBV7-9	TRBJ2-7	CASSSFTGRSIREQYF
.	TRBV29-1	TRBJ2-5	CSVDLIRETQYF
.	TRBV29-1	TRBJ1-2	CSVSDSDYGYTF
.	TRBV3-1	TRBJ2-1	CASSQALAGGTNEQFF
.	TRBV6-2/TRBV6-3	TRBJ2-7	CASIQEMGESPYEQYF
few	TRBV20-1	TRBJ1-5	CSVQYRGGQPQHF
.	TRBV20-1	TRBJ1-5	CGAKQVSNQPQHF
.	TRBV7-6	TRBJ2-3	CASSENRDYPPDTQYF
.	TRBV9	TRBJ1-2	CASSVAEANYGYTF
.	TRBV6-4	TRBJ2-1	CASSDGTLRFDEQFF
.	TRBV10-3	TRBJ2-3	CAISESGSGGRADTQYF
.	TRBV5-8	TRBJ2-4	CASSLAYTGANIQYF
.	TRBV9	TRBJ1-3	CASSVDVGNTIYF
.	TRBV7-8	TRBJ2-3	CASSLELTPGFSSTDTQYF
many	TRBV5-1	TRBJ2-1	CASSLVGEGEQFF
few	TRBV20-1	TRBJ2-3	CSIAGGTDTQYF
.	TRBV2	TRBJ2-7	CASRTESSYEQYF
.	TRBV20-1	TRBJ2-5	CSAQRGPLDVGTQYF
.	TRBV18	.	CASSPRAEAYEQYF
few	TRBV27	TRBJ2-1	CASSRFGDNEQFF
.	TRBV30	TRBJ1-2	CAWSSRGGAQGYGYTF
few	TRBV29-1	TRBJ1-2	CSVEEWGAYGYTF
few	TRBV6-5	TRBJ2-7	CASSYSVTGTYEQYF
.	TRBV29-1	TRBJ2-3	CSVGASYFTDAQYF
.	TRBV6-5	TRBJ2-4	CASSYGAGGSKNIQYF
few	TRBV7-2	TRBJ2-1	CASSRVHNEQFF